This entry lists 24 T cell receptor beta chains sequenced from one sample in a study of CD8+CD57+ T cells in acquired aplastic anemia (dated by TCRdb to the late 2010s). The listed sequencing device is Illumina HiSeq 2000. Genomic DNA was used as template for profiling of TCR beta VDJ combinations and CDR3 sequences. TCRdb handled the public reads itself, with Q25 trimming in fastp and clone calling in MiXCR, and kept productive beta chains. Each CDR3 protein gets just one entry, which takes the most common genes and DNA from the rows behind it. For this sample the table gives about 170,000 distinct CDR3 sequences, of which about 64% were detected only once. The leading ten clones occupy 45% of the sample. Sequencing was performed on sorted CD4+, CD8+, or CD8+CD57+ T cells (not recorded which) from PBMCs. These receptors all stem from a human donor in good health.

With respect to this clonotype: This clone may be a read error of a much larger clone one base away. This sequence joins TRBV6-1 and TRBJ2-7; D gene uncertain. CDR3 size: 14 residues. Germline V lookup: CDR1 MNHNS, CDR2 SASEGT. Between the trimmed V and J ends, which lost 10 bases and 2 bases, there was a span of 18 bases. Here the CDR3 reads CATSDLRIPYEQYF. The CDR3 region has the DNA TGTGCCACCAGCGACCTCAGGATCCCCTACGAGCAGTACTTC.

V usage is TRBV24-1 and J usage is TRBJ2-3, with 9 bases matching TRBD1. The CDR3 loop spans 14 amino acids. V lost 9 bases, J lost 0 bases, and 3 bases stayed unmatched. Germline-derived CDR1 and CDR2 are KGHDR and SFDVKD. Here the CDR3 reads CATEQGASTDTQYF. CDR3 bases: TGTGCCACCGAACAGGGGGCTAGCACAGATACGCAGTATTTT.

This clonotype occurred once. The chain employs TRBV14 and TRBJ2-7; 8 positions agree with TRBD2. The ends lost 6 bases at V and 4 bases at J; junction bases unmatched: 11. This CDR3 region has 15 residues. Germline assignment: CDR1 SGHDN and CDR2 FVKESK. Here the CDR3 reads CASSPEAGLVYEQYF. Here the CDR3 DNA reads TGTGCCAGCAGTCCCGAGGCGGGACTAGTGTACGAGCAGTACTTC.

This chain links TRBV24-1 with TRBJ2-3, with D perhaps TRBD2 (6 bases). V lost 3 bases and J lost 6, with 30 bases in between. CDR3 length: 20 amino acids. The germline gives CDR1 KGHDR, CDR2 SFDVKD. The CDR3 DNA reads TGTGCCACCAGTGATGGCGGAGGGTGGCTCGGGTTTCCCTCGGCGGATACGCAGTATTTT. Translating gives CATSDGGGWLGFPSADTQYF.

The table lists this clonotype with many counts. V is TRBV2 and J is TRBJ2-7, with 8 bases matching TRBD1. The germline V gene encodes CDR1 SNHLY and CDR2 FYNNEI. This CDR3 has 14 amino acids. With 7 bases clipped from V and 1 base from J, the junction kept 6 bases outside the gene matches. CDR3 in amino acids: CASKTGDGSYEQYF. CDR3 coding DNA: TGTGCCAGCAAGACAGGGGACGGGTCCTACGAGCAGTACTTC.

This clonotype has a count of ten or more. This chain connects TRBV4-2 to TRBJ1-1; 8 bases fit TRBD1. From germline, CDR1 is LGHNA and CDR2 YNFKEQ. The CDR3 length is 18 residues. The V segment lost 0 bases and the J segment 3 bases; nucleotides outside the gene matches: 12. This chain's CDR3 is CASSQDLGGRGRDTEAFF. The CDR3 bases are TGTGCCAGCAGCCAAGATCTCGGCGGCAGGGGGCGCGACACTGAAGCTTTCTTT.

The CDR3 loop is CASSLGTSDAFF. CDR3 DNA sequence: TGCGCCAGCAGCTTGGGTACCTCAGACGCTTTCTTT. The chain employs TRBV5-1 and TRBJ1-1; D is unclear. The CDR3 sequence is 12 residues long. The V and J ends lost 0 bases and 11 bases respectively, with 11 bases between them. Germline assignment: CDR1 SGHRS and CDR2 YFSETQ.

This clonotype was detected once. The CDR3 DNA sequence: TGTGCCAGCAGCCCAGGACTAGCGGGGGGGTTCGCCGAGCAGTACTTC. Its translation: CASSPGLAGGFAEQYF. The chain combines TRBV2 with TRBJ2-7; 15 bases map to TRBD2. Germline lookup yields CDR1 SNHLY and CDR2 FYNNEI. The V segment lost 6 bases and the J segment 6 bases; nucleotides outside the gene matches: 9. The CDR3 is 16 residues long. Combining the CDR3 with reference TRBV2 and TRBJ2-7 gives the whole variable domain EPEVTQTPSHQVTQMGQEVILRCVPISNHLYFYWYRQILGQKVEFLVSFYNNEISEKSEIFDDQFSVERPDGSNFTLKIRSTKLEDSAMYFCASSPGLAGGFAEQYFGPGTRLTVT.

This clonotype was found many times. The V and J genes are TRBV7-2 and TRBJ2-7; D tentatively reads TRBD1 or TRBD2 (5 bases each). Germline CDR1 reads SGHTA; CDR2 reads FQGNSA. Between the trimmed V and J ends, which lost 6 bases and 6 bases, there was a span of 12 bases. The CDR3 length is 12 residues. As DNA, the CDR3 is TGTGCCAGCAGAGAGGGGTTTGGCGAGCAGTACTTC. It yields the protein CASREGFGEQYF. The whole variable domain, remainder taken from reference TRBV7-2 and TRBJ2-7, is GAGVSQSPSNKVTEKGKDVELRCDPISGHTALYWYRQSLGQGLEFLIYFQGNSAPDKSGLPSDRFSAERTGGSVSTLTIQRTQQEDSAVYLCASREGFGEQYFGPGTRLTVT.

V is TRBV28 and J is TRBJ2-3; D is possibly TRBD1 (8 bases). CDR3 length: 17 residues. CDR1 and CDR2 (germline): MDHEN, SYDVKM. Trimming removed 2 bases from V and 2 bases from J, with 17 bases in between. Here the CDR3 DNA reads TGTGCCAGCAGTTTAAACAGGGGGGGGGCAGTCACAGATACGCAGTATTTT. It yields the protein CASSLNRGGAVTDTQYF.

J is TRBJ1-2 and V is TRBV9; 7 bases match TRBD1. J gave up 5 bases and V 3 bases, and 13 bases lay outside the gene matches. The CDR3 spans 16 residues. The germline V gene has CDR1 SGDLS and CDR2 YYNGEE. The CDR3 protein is CASSARDSRLDYGYTF. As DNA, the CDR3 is TGTGCCAGCAGCGCGCGGGACAGTCGACTAGATTATGGCTACACCTTC.

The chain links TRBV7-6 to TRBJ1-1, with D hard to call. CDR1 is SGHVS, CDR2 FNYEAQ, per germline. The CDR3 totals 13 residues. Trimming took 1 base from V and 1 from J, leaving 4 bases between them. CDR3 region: CASSLDPNTEAFF. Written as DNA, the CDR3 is TGTGCCAGCAGCTTAGACCCGAACACTGAAGCTTTCTTT.

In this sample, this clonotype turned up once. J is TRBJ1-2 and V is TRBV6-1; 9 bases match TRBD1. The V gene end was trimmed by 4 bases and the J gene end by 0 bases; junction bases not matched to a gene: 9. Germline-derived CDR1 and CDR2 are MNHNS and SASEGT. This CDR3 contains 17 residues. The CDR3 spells CASSGIRDRAPNYGYTF. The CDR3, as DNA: TGTGCCAGCAGTGGAATCCGGGACAGGGCTCCTAACTATGGCTACACCTTC.

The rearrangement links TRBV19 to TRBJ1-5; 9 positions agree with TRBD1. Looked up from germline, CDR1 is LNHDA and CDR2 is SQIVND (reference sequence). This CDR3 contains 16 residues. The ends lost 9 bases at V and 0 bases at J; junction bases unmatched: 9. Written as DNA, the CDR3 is TGTGCCAGCAGCGACGGACAGGGGCTTAGCAATCAGCCCCAGCATTTT. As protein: CASSDGQGLSNQPQHF.

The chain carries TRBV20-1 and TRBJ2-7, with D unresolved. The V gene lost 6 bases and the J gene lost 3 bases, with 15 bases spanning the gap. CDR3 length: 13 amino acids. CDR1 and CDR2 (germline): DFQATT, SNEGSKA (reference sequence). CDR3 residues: CSALEMGLYEQYF. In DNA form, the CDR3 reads TGCAGTGCGCTAGAGATGGGCCTCTACGAGCAGTACTTC.

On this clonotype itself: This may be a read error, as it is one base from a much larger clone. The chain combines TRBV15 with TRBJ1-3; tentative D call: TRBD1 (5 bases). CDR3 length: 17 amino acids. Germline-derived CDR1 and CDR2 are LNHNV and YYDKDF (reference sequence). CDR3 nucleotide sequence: TGTGCCGCCAGCAGAGAGCACAGGCTGAGCTCTGGAAACACCATATATTTT. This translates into CAASREHRLSSGNTIYF.

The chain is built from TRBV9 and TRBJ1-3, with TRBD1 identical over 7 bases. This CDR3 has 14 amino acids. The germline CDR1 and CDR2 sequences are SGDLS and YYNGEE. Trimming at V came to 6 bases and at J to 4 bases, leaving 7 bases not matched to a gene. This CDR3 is CASTPGTAGNTIYF. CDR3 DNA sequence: TGTGCCAGCACCCCGGGGACAGCCGGAAACACCATATATTTT.

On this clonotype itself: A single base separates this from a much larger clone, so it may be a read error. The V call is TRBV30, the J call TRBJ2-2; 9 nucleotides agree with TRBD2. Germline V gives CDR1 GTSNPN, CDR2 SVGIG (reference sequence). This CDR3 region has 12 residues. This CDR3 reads CAWRGLAGELLF. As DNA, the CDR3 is TGTGCCTGGAGGGGACTAGCCGGGGAGCTGCTTTTT. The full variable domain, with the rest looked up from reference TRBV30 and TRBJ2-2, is SQTIHQWPATLVQPVGSPLSLECTVEGTSNPNLYWYRQAAGRGLQLLFYSVGIGQISSEVPQNLSASRPQDRQFILSSKKLLLSDSGFYLCAWRGLAGELLFGEGSRLTVL.

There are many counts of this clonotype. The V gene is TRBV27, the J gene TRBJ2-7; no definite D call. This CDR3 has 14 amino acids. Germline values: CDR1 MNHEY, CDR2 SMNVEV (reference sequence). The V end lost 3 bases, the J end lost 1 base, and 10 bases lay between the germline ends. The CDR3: CASSFVDSSYEQYF. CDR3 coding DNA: TGTGCCAGCAGTTTCGTGGATTCTTCCTACGAGCAGTACTTC.

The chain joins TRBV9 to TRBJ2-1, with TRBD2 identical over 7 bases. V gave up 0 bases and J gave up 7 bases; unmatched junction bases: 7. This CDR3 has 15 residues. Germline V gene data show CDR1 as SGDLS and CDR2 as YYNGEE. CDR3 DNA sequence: TGTGCCAGCAGCGTAGCTTCGGGGGGTTGGAATGAGCAGTTCTTC. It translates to CASSVASGGWNEQFF.

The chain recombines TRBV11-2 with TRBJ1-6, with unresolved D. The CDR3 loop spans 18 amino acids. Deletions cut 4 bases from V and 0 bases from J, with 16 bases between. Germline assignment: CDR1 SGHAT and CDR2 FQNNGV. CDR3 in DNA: TGTGCCAGCAGCTCAATACCGGGCCATAGCTCCTATAATTCACCCCTCCACTTT. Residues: CASSSIPGHSSYNSPLHF. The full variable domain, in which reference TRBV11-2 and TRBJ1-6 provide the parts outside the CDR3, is EAGVAQSPRYKIIEKRQSVAFWCNPISGHATLYWYQQILGQGPKLLIQFQNNGVVDDSQLPKDRFSAERLKGVDSTLKIQPAKLEDSAVYLCASSSIPGHSSYNSPLHFGNGTRLTVT.

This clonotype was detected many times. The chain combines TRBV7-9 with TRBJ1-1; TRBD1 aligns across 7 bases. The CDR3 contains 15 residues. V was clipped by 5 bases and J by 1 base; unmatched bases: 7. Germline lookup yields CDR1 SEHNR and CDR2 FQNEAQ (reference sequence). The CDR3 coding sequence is TGTGCCAGCAGCGCGGTGACAGGGAGGAACACTGAAGCTTTCTTT. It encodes CASSAVTGRNTEAFF.

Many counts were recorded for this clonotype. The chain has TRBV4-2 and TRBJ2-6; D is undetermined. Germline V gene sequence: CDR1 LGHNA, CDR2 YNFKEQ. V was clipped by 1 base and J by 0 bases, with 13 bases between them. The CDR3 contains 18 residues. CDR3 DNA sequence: TGTGCCAGCAGCCAAGTCCTACTGAAAGACTCTGGGGCCAACGTCCTGACTTTC. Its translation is CASSQVLLKDSGANVLTF.

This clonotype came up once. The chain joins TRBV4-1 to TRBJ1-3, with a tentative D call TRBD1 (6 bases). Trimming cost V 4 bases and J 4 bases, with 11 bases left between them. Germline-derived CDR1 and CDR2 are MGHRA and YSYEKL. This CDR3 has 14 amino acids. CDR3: CASSLQGWGNTIYF. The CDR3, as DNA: TGCGCCAGCAGCCTACAGGGTTGGGGAAACACCATATATTTT.